These 25 T cell receptor beta chains were sequenced from one sample in a study of identifying expanded T cells in peripheral blood. Profiled with immunoSEQ multiplex PCR; TCRdb holds only in-frame clones, not every one. The data contain about 110,000 clones, roughly 90% of them seen just once; the ten biggest clones take up around 17%. Sequenced: blood. These receptors were taken from a person aged 18 to 69 in good health.

The genes are TRBV19 and TRBJ2-5, with unresolved D. The CDR3 spans 15 residues. The ends were cut back, 1 base at V and 5 bases at J, with 14 bases in the middle. Per the germline V gene, CDR1 is LNHDA and CDR2 is SQIVND (reference sequence). The CDR3 nucleotides read TGTGCCAGTAGTATAGGGCCTCGAGCGCCGGAGACCCAGTACTTC. This gives the protein CASSIGPRAPETQYF.

The chain combines TRBV28 with TRBJ2-3; D might be TRBD1 (5 bases). This CDR3 is built from 17 residues. Germline loops: CDR1 MDHEN, CDR2 SYDVKM. With 7 bases removed from V and 5 bases from J, the gap between germline ends came to 25 bases. CDR3 loop: CASKPGGISVGEDTQYF. The CDR3 nucleotides read TGTGCCAGCAAGCCGGGTGGTATAAGCGTAGGGGAAGATACGCAGTATTTT.

V gene TRBV9 combines with J gene TRBJ2-1; 9 positions agree with TRBD2. With 0 bases clipped from V and 8 bases from J, the junction kept 3 bases outside the gene matches. The germline V gene encodes CDR1 SGDLS and CDR2 YYNGEE. This CDR3 is 14 amino acids long. CDR3 protein: CASSVGSGGYEQFF. The DNA of the CDR3 is TGTGCCAGCAGCGTAGGTAGCGGGGGCTATGAGCAGTTCTTC. Combining the CDR3 with reference TRBV9 and TRBJ2-1 gives the whole variable domain DSGVTQTPKHLITATGQRVTLRCSPRSGDLSVYWYQQSLDQGLQFLIQYYNGEERAKGNILERFSAQQFPDLHSELNLSSLELGDSALYFCASSVGSGGYEQFFGPGTRLTVL.

The V gene is TRBV7-9, the J gene TRBJ2-3; D may match TRBD1 or TRBD2 (5 bases each). Germline assignment: CDR1 SEHNR and CDR2 FQNEAQ (reference sequence). Trimming cost V 4 bases and J 4 bases, with 12 bases left between them. The CDR3 contains 14 residues. The CDR3 DNA reads as TGTGCCAGCAGCTATGTGGGGGTGGCAGATACGCAGTATTTT. It specifies CASSYVGVADTQYF.

The CDR3 nucleotides are TGTGCCAGCAGCGGTGTATCCTACGAGCAGTACTTC. The encoded protein is CASSGVSYEQYF. The chain employs TRBV9 and TRBJ2-7; D gene unclear. Trimming left V 3 bases short and J 1 base short, with 5 bases between. Germline-derived CDR1 and CDR2 are SGDLS and YYNGEE. This CDR3 is 12 amino acids long.

The gene calls are TRBV5-1 and TRBJ2-2; D might be TRBD1 or TRBD2, each matching 6 bases. This CDR3 has 14 amino acids. V was clipped by 3 bases and J by 9 bases, with 15 bases between them. Germline values: CDR1 SGHRS, CDR2 YFSETQ. The CDR3 DNA reads TGCGCCAGCAGCTCCAGGGGAGGAGACAGGGAGCTGTTTTTT. Translated, it gives CASSSRGGDRELFF.

The rearrangement uses TRBV23-1 and TRBJ2-2, with D uncertain. TRBV23-1 is flagged as an ORF with uncertain function. Trimming took 3 bases from V and 6 from J, leaving 14 bases between them. The CDR3 totals 15 residues. This CDR3 reads CASSHPRPWAGELFF. Here the CDR3 DNA reads TGCGCCAGCAGTCATCCCCGGCCATGGGCCGGGGAGCTGTTTTTT.

The CDR3 sequence is CASRSQDRAHEQYF. Here the CDR3 DNA reads TGTGCCAGCAGGAGCCAGGACAGGGCCCACGAGCAGTACTTC. The V call is TRBV6-6, the J call TRBJ2-7, with TRBD1 matching over 8 bases. This CDR3 contains 14 residues. Trimming removed 6 bases from V and 5 bases from J; junction bases left unmatched: 9. Looked up from germline, CDR1 is MNHNY and CDR2 is SVGAGI (reference sequence).

The gene calls are TRBV4-2 and TRBJ2-7, with a tentative D call TRBD2 (5 bases). This CDR3 region has 13 residues. Trimming cost V 4 bases and J 7 bases, with 14 bases left between them. Germline-derived CDR1 and CDR2 are LGHNA and YNFKEQ. The CDR3 sequence is CASSPTGVGEQYF. Written as DNA, the CDR3 is TGTGCCAGCAGCCCCACCGGGGTAGGGGAGCAGTACTTC.

The chain couples TRBV19 to TRBJ1-2; 10 bases line up with TRBD1. With V trimmed by 5 bases and J by 6 bases, 12 bases remained unmatched. CDR3 size: 16 residues. CDR1 and CDR2 (germline): LNHDA, SQIVND (reference sequence). The CDR3 sequence: CASSVSGTGEGNGYTF. Here the CDR3 DNA reads TGTGCCAGTAGTGTCTCCGGGACAGGGGAGGGTAATGGCTACACCTTC.

CDR3 residues: CASSPRGARTDTQYF. CDR3 bases: TGTGCCAGCAGCCCACGGGGGGCACGCACAGATACGCAGTATTTT. The chain links TRBV9 to TRBJ2-3; a weak D match, TRBD2 (7 bases). CDR1 and CDR2 (germline): SGDLS, YYNGEE. V shed 4 bases and J shed 1 base, with 13 bases lying between them. The CDR3 covers 15 residues. Full variable domain (rest looked up from reference TRBV9 and TRBJ2-3): DSGVTQTPKHLITATGQRVTLRCSPRSGDLSVYWYQQSLDQGLQFLIQYYNGEERAKGNILERFSAQQFPDLHSELNLSSLELGDSALYFCASSPRGARTDTQYFGPGTRLTVL.

The chain recombines TRBV30 with TRBJ2-1, with 12 bases identical to TRBD2. The J segment lost 10 bases and the V segment lost 2 bases, leaving 12 bases of the junction unmatched. The germline CDR1 and CDR2 sequences are GTSNPN and SVGIG (reference sequence). CDR3 size: 16 residues. The CDR3 bases are TGTGCCTGGAGTAGAGACGGACTAGCGGGGCCATGGGAGCAGTTCTTC. As protein: CAWSRDGLAGPWEQFF.

J is TRBJ2-7 and V is TRBV7-2, with a tentative D call TRBD1 (5 bases). This CDR3 is built from 14 residues. The V gene's germline CDR1 is SGHTA and CDR2 FQGNSA. V was shortened by 3 bases and J by 3 bases, with 12 bases between the two germline ends. CDR3 amino acids: CASSFVDSHYEQYF. The CDR3 DNA is TGTGCCAGCAGCTTTGTTGACAGCCACTACGAGCAGTACTTC.

The rearrangement joins TRBV6-5 to TRBJ1-5, with D possibly being TRBD1 (6 bases). The CDR3 contains 13 residues. The ends were cut back, 6 bases at V and 4 bases at J, with 10 bases in the middle. Germline V gives CDR1 MNHEY, CDR2 SVGAGI. This CDR3 is CASRRTENQPQHF. For the CDR3, the DNA is TGTGCCAGCAGACGGACAGAGAATCAGCCCCAGCATTTT.

As for this clone: Other DNA variants within this sample encode the same CDR3. CDR3 DNA sequence: TGTGCCATCAGTGAGACCGGGGGCGGCTATGGCTACACCTTC. Protein: CAISETGGGYGYTF. The chain uses TRBV10-3 and TRBJ1-2; perhaps TRBD1 as D (6 bases). CDR1 and CDR2 (germline): ENHRY, SYGVKD. There are 14 residues in the CDR3. Trimming pared 2 bases from V and 4 bases from J, leaving 11 bases between.

This chain links TRBV2 with TRBJ2-2; D could derive from TRBD1 or TRBD2 (5 bases each). The CDR3 has 18 amino acids. The V and J ends lost 6 bases and 7 bases respectively, with 27 bases between them. Germline loops: CDR1 SNHLY, CDR2 FYNNEI. The CDR3 region is CASRADMPRGGRHGELFF. The CDR3 DNA sequence: TGTGCCAGCAGGGCGGATATGCCCCGGGGCGGACGTCACGGGGAGCTGTTTTTT.

The CDR3 protein is CASSAPSSGGYNEQFF. CDR3 bases: TGTGCCAGCAGTGCCCCCTCTAGCGGGGGCTACAATGAGCAGTTCTTC. V and J are TRBV28 and TRBJ2-1, with TRBD2 matching over 10 bases. V lost 5 bases to trimming and J lost 3 bases; unmatched junction nucleotides: 7. The CDR3 has 16 residues. Germline CDR1 MDHEN, CDR2 SYDVKM.

The genes are TRBV29-1 and TRBJ2-5, with 11 bases aligning to TRBD2. With the DNA end fitting TRBJ2-7 better, the J assignment may be wrong. The CDR3 spans 19 residues. Germline assignment: CDR1 SQVTM and CDR2 ANQGSEA. The CDR3 region is CSTLGGSHSGTSGAYEQYF. The CDR3 coding sequence is TGCAGCACCCTTGGGGGGTCCCACTCCGGGACTAGCGGCGCCTACGAGCAGTACTTC.

The chain recombines TRBV9 with TRBJ1-2; weak D call: TRBD1 (5 bases). CDR3 length equals 12 residues. Germline assignment: CDR1 SGDLS and CDR2 YYNGEE. V lost 3 bases to trimming and J lost 8 bases, with 11 bases between them. The CDR3 sequence is CASSAGLFGYTF. CDR3 in DNA: TGTGCCAGCAGCGCGGGACTTTTCGGCTACACCTTC.

The chain is built from TRBV5-6 and TRBJ2-2; D perhaps matches TRBD1 (6 bases). The CDR3 is 15 residues long. The germline V gene encodes CDR1 SGHDT and CDR2 YYEEEE. V lost 1 base and J 5 bases, leaving 12 bases between the germline ends. The CDR3 sequence: CASSLWGLSTGELFF. The CDR3, as DNA: TGTGCCAGCAGCTTGTGGGGGCTCAGTACCGGGGAGCTGTTTTTT.

The chain uses TRBV6-5 and TRBJ1-1, with 9 bases identical to TRBD1. Germline V gene sequence: CDR1 MNHEY, CDR2 SVGAGI. The V and J ends lost 4 bases and 7 bases, in that order; junction bases with no gene match: 10. This CDR3 comprises 15 residues. CDR3: CASSSPGTGKDEAFF. The CDR3 DNA reads TGTGCCAGCAGTTCCCCGGGGACAGGGAAAGATGAAGCTTTCTTT.

The genes are TRBV4-2 and TRBJ2-7; unclear D gene. The CDR3 totals 16 residues. V lost 2 bases and J lost 0, with 14 bases in between. Germline V gene lookup returns CDR1 LGHNA and CDR2 YNFKEQ. The CDR3 sequence is CASSQKVLVGSYEQYF. The CDR3 coding sequence is TGTGCCAGCAGCCAAAAAGTTCTAGTCGGCTCCTACGAGCAGTACTTC.

The chain carries TRBV6-1 and TRBJ2-7; D is unresolved. Germline CDR1 is MNHNS and CDR2 is SASEGT. With 7 bases removed from V and 6 bases from J, the gap between germline ends came to 7 bases. This CDR3 comprises 10 residues. This CDR3 is CASTACEQYF. The DNA for the CDR3 is TGTGCCAGCACCGCATGCGAGCAGTACTTC.

The chain links TRBV9 to TRBJ1-3; possibly TRBD1 for D (5 bases). Germline V lookup: CDR1 SGDLS, CDR2 YYNGEE. The CDR3 is 13 amino acids. Trimming left V 0 bases short and J 8 bases short, with 9 bases between. The CDR3 region is CASSVGPGDTIYF. CDR3 DNA: TGTGCCAGCAGCGTAGGACCGGGGGACACCATATATTTT.

J is TRBJ2-3 and V is TRBV30; no clear D. V gave up 2 bases and J gave up 0 bases, with 6 bases separating them. The germline V gene encodes CDR1 GTSNPN and CDR2 SVGIG (reference sequence). There are 13 residues in the CDR3. CDR3 amino acids: CAWSRASTDTQYF. Here the CDR3 DNA reads TGTGCCTGGAGTCGAGCGAGCACAGATACGCAGTATTTT. Looking up the rest from reference TRBV30 and TRBJ2-3 gives the full variable domain: SQTIHQWPATLVQPVGSPLSLECTVEGTSNPNLYWYRQAAGRGLQLLFYSVGIGQISSEVPQNLSASRPQDRQFILSSKKLLLSDSGFYLCAWSRASTDTQYFGPGTRLTVL.